This entry is about one TCR beta chain. The target of this receptor is not known. Base qualities are not provided; no much larger clone lies one nucleotide away. The immunoSEQ Assay, a bias-controlled multiplex PCR, was used to amplify TCRbeta CDR3 regions from genomic DNA. The original methods were these. Nucleated cell counts per sample were estimated from amplification of reference gene primers within the assay. To quantify the absolute abundance of each unique TCRbeta CDR3 rearrangement, sequence reads were collapsed and filtered. For each sample, productive Simpson clonality was calculated by taking the square root of Simpson's diversity index across productive rearrangements. The source is immuneACCESS, and TCRdb retained only in-frame sequences with V and J called. Part of the clones is not carried over; for the studies checked, unresolved V genes explain less than half of this, and the remainder is unexplained. For V, J and clone size, that table is used; D and trimming come from the DNA. The sample profile shows 100,000 to 120,000 clones; more than 75% of them were found once. The ten largest clones represent 3% to 3.5% of the sample.

Whole blood was collected in K2EDTA tubes by collaborating institutions according to the institutions' own protocols. For TCRbeta analysis, collaborator samples were shipped as frozen whole blood, as isolated PBMCs, or as DNA extracted from either sample type. This sample is drawn from a study of blood T cell repertoires in COVID-19 (dated by TCRdb to about 2020). With regard to the full study: Samples from collaborators originated in the United States, Italy and Spain and spanned both the acute and convalescent phases of COVID-19. The prospective study material was composed of cDNA or gDNA derived from T cells, B-cell-depleted T cells, or PBMCs. Deeply sampled blood TCRbeta repertoires from subjects exposed to, actively infected with, or recovered from COVID-19 were included in the dataset. A freely available public database, intended as a resource for researchers studying the immune response to SARS-CoV-2, is where the repertoires were released. Samples came from the ongoing ImmuneRACE study (first 160 participants) plus 1,254 subjects from 6 global collaborators. A de-identified subject ID, COVID-19 status, age in years and sex were almost always included in the sample metadata. Where available, HLA class I and class II types were obtained from metadata supplied by the sample provider rather than from assay-based typing.

Summary of the overall study and its limitations: Clinical and demographic metadata were provided uncurated, with the amount varying by source and participant.

A distance of 11 bases separates the germline ends of V and J, which lose 3 bases and 6 bases respectively. Taken from the germline V gene, the CDR1 and CDR2 loops are KGHSH and LQKENI. The CDR3 covers 14 residues, taking in both the cysteine and the phenylalanine. Only the CDR3 portion is preserved as DNA: 42 bases, with reading frame beginning at the first base. This TCR came from a woman in her forties or fifties with acute or convalescent COVID-19. The V and J segments used are TRBV18 and TRBJ1-4; no D gene call is confident. Sample: peripheral blood. The CDR3 protein: CASSPSADYEKLFF. The DNA is TGTGCCAGCTCACCTTCGGCAGACTATGAAAAACTGTTTTTT.